This T cell receptor beta chain was identified during a study of vaccination effects on CD4 cells after COVID-19. Study results and limitations: Marked clonal contraction of infection- and vaccine-induced clones was seen late after vaccination.

In the case of this clone: The antigen remains undetermined.

This CDR3 has 15 amino acids. Germline CDR1 is KGHDR and CDR2 is SFDVKD. The ends were cut back, 7 bases at V and 0 bases at J, with 14 bases in the middle. In the ViraFEST assay, antigen-specific CD4+ clonotypes were identified by expansion after peptide-pool stimulation. CD4+ T cell isolation took place after 10 days of culture. It was two doses of either the BNT162b2 or mRNA-1273 vaccine that participants received. Profiled with immunoSEQ multiplex PCR; TCRdb holds only in-frame clones, not every one. Counted here are about 30,000 clones, roughly four fifths occurring once; the ten biggest clones make up roughly 14%.

This receptor was taken from a human donor who received a COVID-19 vaccine. The source material was CD4+ T cells from PBMCs cultured with HCoV-229E spike peptides, sampled after COVID-19 vaccination. The chain uses TRBV24-1 and TRBJ2-5, with D possibly being TRBD2 (5 bases). The CDR3 protein is CATSEGRGYQETQYF. As DNA, the CDR3 is TGTGCCACCAGCGAGGGCCGCGGGTACCAAGAGACCCAGTACTTC.